The 6 T cell receptor beta chains below come from one sample, sequenced in a study of cytomegalovirus exposure and HLA in healthy donors. It was with 60 Vbeta and 13 Jbeta primers that the PCR ran. Assay used: immunoSEQ multiplex PCR; TCRdb lists only in-frame clones, some missing. The repertoire shows roughly 190,000 clones; the top ten hold approximately 6.5%. Material: PBMCs. These receptors originate from a man aged 25-40 years in good health and CMV-seronegative.

V is TRBV14 and J is TRBJ2-2; D unclear. V lost 1 base to trimming and J lost 5 bases, with 8 bases between them. CDR1 and CDR2 (germline): SGHDN, FVKESK. This CDR3 has 14 residues. As DNA, the CDR3 is TGTGCCAGCAGCCAAGTTTCCAGAACCGGGGAGCTGTTTTTT. Translated: CASSQVSRTGELFF.

The rearrangement uses TRBV10-1 and TRBJ1-1; TRBD1 matches at 7 bases. With V trimmed by 0 bases and J by 4 bases, 5 bases remained unmatched. The V gene's germline CDR1 is WNHNN and CDR2 SYGVQD (reference sequence). CDR3 size: 15 residues. Here the CDR3 DNA reads TGCGCCAGCAGTGAGTCGACAGGGCACCCCACTGAAGCTTTCTTT. Residues: CASSESTGHPTEAFF.

The chain couples TRBV2 to TRBJ2-2; 8 bases agree with TRBD2. Germline values: CDR1 SNHLY, CDR2 FYNNEI. The CDR3 spans 14 residues. Unmatched junction bases numbered 5, after V lost 11 bases and J lost 0 bases. CDR3 sequence reads: CADREGTNTGELFF. For the CDR3, the DNA is TGTGCCGATCGGGAGGGAACGAACACCGGGGAGCTGTTTTTT.

CDR3 sequence (DNA): TGCGCCAGCAGCTTAAACCCGGGACACCCCGGGGAGCTGTTTTTT. This codes for CASSLNPGHPGELFF. The chain has TRBV5-1 and TRBJ2-2; D is possibly TRBD1 (6 bases). The CDR3 is made up of 15 amino acids. The V end was cut by 2 bases, the J end by 6 bases, with 14 bases between. Germline assignment: CDR1 SGHRS and CDR2 YFSETQ.

The CDR3 bases are TGTGCCAGCAGAGGTCCCGGGGGGAACGAGCAGTACTTC. This encodes CASRGPGGNEQYF. The chain carries TRBV6-6 and TRBJ2-7, with TRBD2 matching over 7 bases. The J segment lost 5 bases and the V segment lost 6 bases, leaving 7 bases of the junction unmatched. The CDR3 consists of 13 residues. The germline V gene has CDR1 MNHNY and CDR2 SVGAGI (reference sequence).

V and J are TRBV15 and TRBJ2-5; 8 nucleotides agree with TRBD1. The CDR3 consists of 13 residues. From germline, CDR1 is LNHNV and CDR2 YYDKDF (reference sequence). V trimming: 3 bases; J trimming: 3 bases; junction bases outside the gene matches: 0. The CDR3 DNA reads as TGTGCCACCAGCAGGGGACAGGAAGAGACCCAGTACTTC. Amino acid sequence: CATSRGQEETQYF.